This TCR beta chain was recovered during a study of identical twins. One entry per CDR3 protein, called by TCRdb with MiXCR from the 5' RACE reads. The table lists 690,000 or so distinct CDR3 sequences, less than 10% of them singletons. This clonotype has just a few counts. Antigen unknown. Donors uniformly comprised healthy Caucasians. The CDR3 totals 14 residues. Germline V gene data show CDR1 as SGHRS and CDR2 as YFSETQ. V lost 5 bases and J 1 base, leaving 12 bases between the germline ends. Overall study findings and caveats: Reduced insertions were recorded for abundant cord blood beta clonotypes, with no such pattern in memory repertoires.

These data are also associated with another study on yellow fever vaccine responses in identical twins.

The clonotype comes from a woman under 30 in good health. The specimen sequenced was PBMCs. V and J are TRBV5-1 and TRBJ1-1, with D perhaps TRBD1 (5 bases). Here the CDR3 reads CASSKDTGNTEAFF. CDR3 coding DNA: TGCGCCAGCAGTAAGGACACGGGGAACACTGAAGCTTTCTTT.